The rows below give T cell receptor beta chains drawn from one sample of a study of blood T cell repertoires in COVID-19. Clones were read by immunoSEQ multiplex PCR, and TCRdb kept only the in-frame ones, dropping some. The data hold 200,000 to 300,000 clones, with approximately 86% observed a single time. Sequencing input: peripheral blood. The receptors derive from a woman aged 60 to 75 with COVID-19, enrolled during active disease. Each CDR3 is given with its conserved first and last residue. D genes are given only for firm matches. Clone size is given for some rows only: seen once, a few or many times, or a class if the clone is expanded.

v_gene	abundance	len	j_gene	d_gene	CDR3aa	CDR3nt
TRBV6-5	NA	14	TRBJ2-7	TRBD1	CASARDRAANEQYF	TGTGCCAGCGCCCGGGACAGGGCTGCTAACGAGCAGTACTTC
TRBV23-1	few	13	TRBJ1-5	NA	CASHRCGDQPQHF	TGCGCCAGCCACCGCTGCGGGGATCAGCCCCAGCATTTT
TRBV24-1	NA	18	TRBJ2-5	TRBD2	CATSDLIGGSGGQETQYF	TGTGCCACCAGTGATTTAATAGGTGGGAGCGGGGGCCAAGAGACCCAGTACTTC
TRBV28	NA	15	TRBJ2-1	NA	CASHKGREWGNEQFF	TGTGCCAGCCATAAGGGTCGGGAGTGGGGCAATGAGCAGTTCTTC
TRBV20-1	NA	15	TRBJ2-3	NA	CSASSGAGSADTQYF	TGCAGTGCTAGTTCTGGGGCAGGGTCAGCAGATACGCAGTATTTT
TRBV2	NA	17	TRBJ2-6	TRBD1	CASCMGQSSSGANVLTF	TGTGCCAGTTGCATGGGACAGTCAAGCTCTGGGGCCAACGTCCTGACTTTC
TRBV19	NA	17	TRBJ1-5	TRBD1	CASSIGLTGSENQPQHF	TGTGCCAGTAGTATAGGTTTGACAGGGAGCGAGAATCAGCCCCAGCATTTT
TRBV5-5	once	15	TRBJ2-7	TRBD2	CASSLAGTTSYEQYF	TGTGCCAGCAGCTTGGCCGGGACTACTTCCTACGAGCAGTACTTC
TRBV27	NA	14	TRBJ2-7	TRBD2	CASSPRGRAYEQYF	TGTGCCAGCAGTCCCCGCGGGAGGGCCTACGAGCAGTACTTC
TRBV6-6	once	16	TRBJ1-2	NA	CASSYSKAWENYGYTF	TGTGCCAGCAGTTACTCGAAGGCTTGGGAGAACTATGGCTACACCTTC
TRBV30	NA	14	TRBJ2-7	TRBD1	CAWTSPGQLYEQYF	TGTGCCTGGACCTCGCCGGGACAGCTCTACGAGCAGTACTTC
TRBV2	NA	13	TRBJ2-1	TRBD1	CASRVDRVNEQFF	TGTGCCAGCAGGGTGGACAGGGTCAATGAGCAGTTCTTC
TRBV24-1	few	13	TRBJ1-1	NA	CATSDHQVQEAFF	TGTGCCACCAGTGACCACCAGGTCCAAGAAGCTTTCTTT
TRBV10-3	NA	16	TRBJ2-7	TRBD2	CAISGDLAGPREEQYF	TGTGCCATCAGTGGGGACCTAGCGGGACCCCGGGAAGAGCAGTACTTC
TRBV6-2/TRBV6-3	NA	16	TRBJ1-4	NA	CASSYSRGSGSEKLFF	TGTGCCAGCAGTTACTCGCGGGGGTCGGGTAGTGAAAAACTGTTTTTT
TRBV5-1	NA	16	TRBJ1-4	NA	CASSLGLAVSNEKLFF	TGCGCCAGCAGCTTGGGGCTGGCAGTCTCTAATGAAAAACTGTTTTTT
TRBV27	NA	14	TRBJ1-1	NA	CASSPQQGVTEAFF	TGTGCCAGCAGTCCCCAGCAGGGTGTGACTGAAGCTTTCTTT